This T cell receptor (beta chain) was recovered during a study of T-cell reconstitution after alpha-beta-depleted transplantation in children. Overall study findings and caveats: The study reportedly traced alpha-beta T cells about two months after transplant to several hundred expanded graft clones. T-cell counts and diversity were attributed mostly to newly produced T cells one year after transplant.

Unique molecular identifiers were built into the TCRbeta library. TCRdb analysed the PCR reads with MiXCR anew, one entry per CDR3 protein. This sample has 200,000 to 250,000 distinct CDR3 sequences; about a tenth occur once, and the top ten carry roughly 27%. Trimming took 3 bases from V and 2 from J; bases not matched to a gene: 7. The germline V gene has CDR1 LNHNV and CDR2 YYDKDF (reference sequence). The length of the CDR3 is 15 residues. This clonotype was counted at least ten times. Its antigen is not known. The rearrangement links TRBV15 to TRBJ2-7; 7 bases align to TRBD2. The origin of this receptor is a child younger than two with acute myeloid leukemia, due to receive a stem cell transplant. This specimen was PBMCs, taken before TCRalphabeta/CD19-depleted stem cell transplant. The CDR3 spells CATSRGGKWAYEQYF. Written as DNA, the CDR3 is TGTGCCACCAGCAGGGGAGGGAAATGGGCCTACGAGCAGTACTTC.